This is a list of T cell receptor beta chains from one sample in a study of CD8 T cells in ankylosing spondylitis. TCRdb recomputed calls from the 5' RACE reads with MiXCR, one row per CDR3 protein. The sample has hundreds of thousands of distinct CDR3 sequences; 8.6% are singletons. Sequencing was done on a sample of blood, either unsorted or a sorted T cell fraction (not recorded which). The source of these receptors is a male donor with ankylosing spondylitis or in good health (not recorded which). Each CDR3 is given with its conserved first and last residue. D genes are given only for firm matches. Where a row states a size, it is once, few, many or the class of an expanded clone; other rows omit it.

j_call	d_call	v_call	clone_size	cdr3_nt	cdr3_aa
TRBJ1-5	-	TRBV6-1	few	TGTGCCAGCACCCTCGATTGGGGAGAGCCCCAGCATTTT	CASTLDWGEPQHF
TRBJ2-2	TRBD1	TRBV9	many	TGTGCCAGCAGCGGGACCTCAGGGGGCGCGAACACCGGGGAGCTGTTTTTT	CASSGTSGGANTGELFF
TRBJ1-2	TRBD1	TRBV24-1	many	TGTGCCAGCGGGGACAGGGTCGGTGGCTACACCTTC	CASGDRVGGYTF
TRBJ2-7	TRBD2	TRBV7-2	many	TGTGCCAGCAGGGGACTAGCGGGAGGAATGGGGGAGCAGTACTTC	CASRGLAGGMGEQYF
TRBJ2-5	-	TRBV6-1	many	TGTGCCAGCAGTGAAGGGACGGGCCAAGAGACCCAGTACTTC	CASSEGTGQETQYF
TRBJ2-7	-	TRBV20-1	many	TGCAGTGCTCCTGGAGACAACTCCTACGAGCAGTACTTC	CSAPGDNSYEQYF
TRBJ2-1	TRBD1	TRBV30	many	TGTGCCTGGAGTACCGGGACAGGGTACAGTGAGCAGTTCTTC	CAWSTGTGYSEQFF
TRBJ2-3	-	TRBV15	few	TGTGCCACCAGCAGAGATCAGAAAACAGATACGCAGTATTTT	CATSRDQKTDTQYF
TRBJ2-1	TRBD2	TRBV7-8	many	TGTGCCAGCAGCTTAGAGGCTAGCGGGAACTCCTACAATGAGCAGTTCTTC	CASSLEASGNSYNEQFF
TRBJ1-1	-	TRBV20-1	many	TGCAGTGCTAGAGATCGCCGGGCTGAAGCTTTCTTT	CSARDRRAEAFF
TRBJ1-1	-	TRBV20-1	-	TGCAGTGCTCCAGTATCAGGGCGCGTGTCCGAAAACACTGAAGCTTTCTTT	CSAPVSGRVSENTEAFF
TRBJ2-7	-	TRBV7-8	many	TGTGCCAGCAGCCCCCGGTTGTCAGAACCCTCTTACGAGCAGTACTTC	CASSPRLSEPSYEQYF
TRBJ2-7	TRBD2	TRBV27	many	TGTGCCAGCAGTCCAAGTCGCCTAGCGGGATTCTACGAGCAGTACTTC	CASSPSRLAGFYEQYF
TRBJ2-1	-	TRBV7-2	-	TGTGCCAGCAGCTTAACTAGTCGGGCCCGCGAGCAGTTCTTC	CASSLTSRAREQFF
TRBJ1-1	-	TRBV7-3	few	TGTGCCAGCAGCCCAGACAGCCTGAACACTGAAGCTTTCTTT	CASSPDSLNTEAFF
TRBJ2-1	TRBD1	TRBV7-2	many	TGTGCCAGCAGCTTAGGTGACAGGGACGTCTACAATGAGCAGTTCTTC	CASSLGDRDVYNEQFF
TRBJ2-1	TRBD2	TRBV5-1	many	TGCGCCAGCAGCCCCCGGCTTGGGACTAGCGGGTCTAATGAGCAGTTCTTC	CASSPRLGTSGSNEQFF
TRBJ1-1	-	TRBV7-2	-	TGTGCCAGCAGCTCGGGCCCGGACTCCCCTTGGGCTTTCTTT	CASSSGPDSPWAFF
TRBJ2-7	-	TRBV24-1	many	TGTGCCACCAGTGATAGTGCGGATAACTACGAGCAGTACTTC	CATSDSADNYEQYF
TRBJ2-1	-	TRBV7-2	few	TGTGCCAGCAGCTTAGAGTCTGGGGGCGGCTACAATGAGCAGTTCTTC	CASSLESGGGYNEQFF
TRBJ2-7	-	TRBV3-1	-	TGTGCCAGCAGCCAAGGAAACGCGGGCCACTTCTCCTACGAGCAGTACTTC	CASSQGNAGHFSYEQYF
TRBJ2-3	TRBD1	TRBV3-1	many	TGTGCCAGCAGCCCGCTACAGGGGGATACGCAGTATTTT	CASSPLQGDTQYF
TRBJ2-3	-	TRBV12-3/TRBV12-4	many	TGTGCCAGCACTTCTACCGACAGCACAGATACGCAGTATTTT	CASTSTDSTDTQYF
TRBJ1-5	-	TRBV7-9	many	TGTGCCAGCAGCTTATGGAGCAGCGACGCCAATCAGCCCCAGCATTTT	CASSLWSSDANQPQHF
TRBJ2-5	TRBD2	TRBV7-6	many	TGTGCCAGCAGCTTAGGGGCTAGCGGGCAAGAGACCCAGTACTTC	CASSLGASGQETQYF
TRBJ2-1	-	TRBV7-9	many	TGTGCCAGCAGTCTCCGGGATTTGGGGAATGAGCAGTTCTTC	CASSLRDLGNEQFF
TRBJ1-1	TRBD1	TRBV4-3	many	TGCGCCAGCAGCCTGGGACAGGGGGCCGCTGAAGCTTTCTTT	CASSLGQGAAEAFF
TRBJ2-3	TRBD2	TRBV20-1	many	TGCAGTGCTTCACTAGCGGGTCTCACAGATACGCAGTATTTT	CSASLAGLTDTQYF
TRBJ2-1	TRBD2	TRBV4-3	many	TGCGCCAGCAGCGAGGGTAGCGGGACTTCCTACAATGAGCAGTTCTTC	CASSEGSGTSYNEQFF
TRBJ1-3	-	TRBV10-2	many	TGCGCCAGCAGTGAGTCGGCAACCCCTGGAAACACCATATATTTT	CASSESATPGNTIYF
TRBJ2-7	-	TRBV25-1	-	TGTGCCAGCAGTGAATGGGGTCTTGGGGACGAGCAGTACTTC	CASSEWGLGDEQYF
TRBJ2-5	-	TRBV20-1	many	TGCAGTGCTACGGGGGCGCAGCAGGAGACCCAGTACTTC	CSATGAQQETQYF
TRBJ2-3	TRBD2	TRBV6-2/TRBV6-3	many	TGTGCCAGCGGACACTACTACCAGACTAGCGGGAGGCCTCAGCAGTATTTT	CASGHYYQTSGRPQQYF
TRBJ2-1	-	TRBV4-3	many	TGCGCCAGCAGCCAAGATCACGGCTATCTTGAGCAGTTCTTC	CASSQDHGYLEQFF
TRBJ1-1	-	TRBV7-8	many	TGTGCCAGCAGCTTAGGGATAGCTAACACTGAAGCTTTCTTT	CASSLGIANTEAFF
TRBJ1-5	-	TRBV20-1	many	TGCAGTGCTCCCCCCGGGGTTGGTCAGCCCCAGCATTTT	CSAPPGVGQPQHF
TRBJ2-5	-	TRBV11-2	many	TGTGCCAGCAGCAGGACAGCAGTGAAAGAGACCCAGTACTTC	CASSRTAVKETQYF
TRBJ2-3	-	TRBV10-3	many	TGTGCCGCCGGTTGGGACTTACGCCCAGATACGCAGTATTTT	CAAGWDLRPDTQYF
TRBJ2-7	-	TRBV5-1	-	TGCGCCAGCAGCTTGGAAGCCCGAGGGGGTGAGCAGTACTTC	CASSLEARGGEQYF
TRBJ1-1	TRBD1	TRBV20-1	few	TGCAGTGCTTGGGACAGGGCCACTGAAGCTTTCTTT	CSAWDRATEAFF
TRBJ2-7	-	TRBV5-4	many	TGTGCCAGCAGCTTGGACGGACAGAGCTACGAGCAGTACTTC	CASSLDGQSYEQYF
TRBJ2-7	-	TRBV30	-	TGTGCCTGGAGTGTAGTAAACAGAGGAAACGAGCAGTACTTC	CAWSVVNRGNEQYF
TRBJ2-2	TRBD1	TRBV24-1	few	TGTGCCACCAGTGATTTGGGGGCGAGGGGGCCCACCGGGGAGCTGTTTTTT	CATSDLGARGPTGELFF
TRBJ1-1	-	TRBV10-3	many	TGTGCCGTAACCCGGGCCCTGAACACTGAAGCTTTCTTT	CAVTRALNTEAFF
TRBJ1-2	-	TRBV29-1	many	TGCAGCGTTGAAGATTGGGGGAGCGGCTATGGCTACACCTTC	CSVEDWGSGYGYTF
TRBJ2-7	-	TRBV29-1	many	TGCAGCGTGGGGGAAGGTTCTTCCTACGAGCAGTACTTC	CSVGEGSSYEQYF